The 28 T cell receptor beta chains presented below share a single source sample, sequenced in a study of OX40 agonist ivuxolimab in advanced cancers. Clones were read by immunoSEQ multiplex PCR, and TCRdb kept only the in-frame ones, dropping some. The sample yields roughly 110,000 clones, approximately 90% seen once. Source: CD4+ or CD8+ T cells sorted from blood, taken in a trial of the OX40 agonist ivuxolimab. These receptors all stem from an adult with an advanced solid tumor such as melanoma, head and neck, liver or kidney cancer.

J is TRBJ1-2 and V is TRBV30, with a weak D call TRBD1 (5 bases). This CDR3 has 15 residues. Trimming left V 5 bases short and J 3 bases short, with 19 bases between. Germline V gives CDR1 GTSNPN, CDR2 SVGIG (reference sequence). The chain's CDR3 is CAWAPAGQTHYGYTF. The CDR3, as DNA: TGTGCCTGGGCCCCAGCAGGGCAGACTCACTATGGCTACACCTTC.

CDR3 coding DNA: TGCGCCAGCAGGGTCTATTCGAACACTGAAGCTTTCTTT. Residues: CASRVYSNTEAFF. The V gene is TRBV5-1, the J gene TRBJ1-1; no reliable D call. The CDR3 is 13 residues long. CDR1 SGHRS and CDR2 YFSETQ come from the germline V gene. Trimming removed 5 bases from V and 1 base from J, with 9 bases in between.

The V gene is TRBV4-3, the J gene TRBJ2-3, with 14 positions matching TRBD2. This CDR3 has 16 residues. Germline loops: CDR1 LGHNA, CDR2 YSLEER. Trimming removed 3 bases from V and 3 bases from J; junction bases left unmatched: 2. The CDR3 spells CASSQTSGRATDTQYF. The CDR3, as DNA: TGCGCCAGCAGCCAGACTAGCGGGAGGGCAACAGATACGCAGTATTTT.

This clone was seen once. The gene calls are TRBV28 and TRBJ1-5, with 9 bases identical to TRBD1. Germline trimming cut 1 base from V and 7 bases from J; bases unmatched to any gene: 5. This CDR3 spans 15 amino acids. CDR1 is MDHEN, CDR2 SYDVKM, per germline. CDR3 nucleotides: TGTGCCAGCAGTTTATCGACAGGGGGTGTCCAGCCCCAGCATTTT. It codes for CASSLSTGGVQPQHF.

J is TRBJ2-1 and V is TRBV5-6; D unclear. With 4 bases removed from V and 10 bases from J, the gap between germline ends came to 9 bases. Germline-derived CDR1 and CDR2 are SGHDT and YYEEEE. The CDR3 has 11 amino acids. The CDR3 spells CASSRVREQFF. The CDR3 nucleotides are TGTGCCAGCAGCCGGGTCCGGGAGCAGTTCTTC.

The CDR3 DNA sequence: TGCGCCAGCAGCGGGGGACAGACGAACACTGAAGCTTTCTTT. It translates to CASSGGQTNTEAFF. J is TRBJ1-1 and V is TRBV5-1, with 7 bases identical to TRBD1. Looked up from germline, CDR1 is SGHRS and CDR2 is YFSETQ. Trimming removed 4 bases from V and 1 base from J; junction bases left unmatched: 4. The CDR3 has 14 amino acids.

This chain links TRBV5-4 with TRBJ2-1, with TRBD2 matching over 8 bases. V shed 0 bases and J 4 bases; nucleotides not matched to a gene: 3. Looked up from germline, CDR1 is SGHNT and CDR2 is YYREEE (reference sequence). The CDR3 sequence is 15 residues long. The CDR3: CASSLAAGGYNEQFF. In DNA form, the CDR3 reads TGTGCCAGCAGCTTGGCCGCGGGAGGTTACAATGAGCAGTTCTTC.

The rearrangement uses TRBV5-6 and TRBJ1-4; no reliable D call. Per germline, CDR1 SGHDT and CDR2 YYEEEE. V lost 0 bases to trimming and J lost 0 bases, with 9 bases between them. There are 16 residues in the CDR3. CDR3 region: CASSLAGPATNEKLFF. The CDR3 DNA sequence: TGTGCCAGCAGCTTGGCAGGACCTGCAACTAATGAAAAACTGTTTTTT. Full variable domain (rest looked up from reference TRBV5-6 and TRBJ1-4): DAGVTQSPTHLIKTRGQQVTLRCSPKSGHDTVSWYQQALGQGPQFIFQYYEEEERQRGNFPDRFSGHQFPNYSSELNVNALLLGDSALYLCASSLAGPATNEKLFFGSGTQLSVL.

As regards this clone: A read error may account for a junction end that differs from germline. CDR3 amino acids: CASREDRGRGNEQFF. CDR3 in DNA: TGTGCCAGCAGGGAAGACAGGGGGCGGGGCAATGAGCAGTTCTTC. The J gene is TRBJ2-1, the V gene TRBV6-1; 10 positions match TRBD1. Germline V gives CDR1 MNHNS, CDR2 SASEGT. The CDR3 is 15 residues long.

The rearrangement joins TRBV4-2 to TRBJ1-1; TRBD1 is a possible D gene (5 bases). In germline, CDR1 is LGHNA, CDR2 YNFKEQ. V lost 8 bases, J lost 3 bases, and 19 bases lay in between. This CDR3 contains 15 residues. The CDR3 loop reads CASLRRGLGYTEAFF. The DNA of the CDR3 is TGTGCCAGCCTCCGTAGGGGCCTGGGGTACACTGAAGCTTTCTTT.

The V call is TRBV7-2, the J call TRBJ2-1, with a tentative D call TRBD2 (5 bases). In germline, CDR1 is SGHTA, CDR2 FQGNSA. The length of the CDR3 is 15 residues. Trimming shortened V by 2 bases and J by 4 bases, and 12 bases separated the two germline ends. The CDR3 nucleotides read TGTGCCAGCAGCTTATGGCGGGTGCCTTACAATGAGCAGTTCTTC. Its translation: CASSLWRVPYNEQFF.

This clone was picked up one time. The chain recombines TRBV10-1 with TRBJ2-1; TRBD1 matches 8 bases. V shed 6 bases, J shed 5 bases, and the junction held 9 bases outside the gene matches. The CDR3 runs to 15 residues. Germline loops: CDR1 WNHNN, CDR2 SYGVQD (reference sequence). The CDR3 spells CASSQGQGRDNEQFF. As DNA, the CDR3 is TGCGCCAGCAGCCAAGGACAGGGTAGGGACAATGAGCAGTTCTTC.

V usage is TRBV18 and J usage is TRBJ2-7; perhaps TRBD2 as D (6 bases). V was shortened by 3 bases and J by 0 bases, with 12 bases between the two germline ends. Germline V gene data show CDR1 as KGHSH and CDR2 as LQKENI. The length of the CDR3 is 15 residues. The CDR3 spells CASSPAAGSSYEQYF. Here the CDR3 DNA reads TGTGCCAGCTCACCCGCCGCGGGGAGCTCCTACGAGCAGTACTTC.

This chain connects TRBV6-1 to TRBJ2-3, with D perhaps TRBD2 (5 bases). V was cut by 6 bases and J by 6 bases, with 19 bases left in between. The germline gives CDR1 MNHNS, CDR2 SASEGT. The CDR3 length is 15 residues. The CDR3, as DNA: TGTGCCAGCAGCGAAATAGCGAGTTTAAGGGATACGCAGTATTTT. This codes for CASSEIASLRDTQYF.

V gene TRBV6-5 combines with J gene TRBJ1-2, with D hard to call. V lost 2 bases and J 4 bases, leaving 14 bases between the germline ends. CDR3 length: 15 amino acids. CDR1 and CDR2 from the germline V gene are MNHEY and SVGAGI. The DNA for the CDR3 is TGTGCCAGCAGTTACGCGGCAGGAGCAAGCTATGGCTACACCTTC. It is translated as CASSYAAGASYGYTF.

V and J are TRBV30 and TRBJ2-5, with a tentative D call TRBD2 (5 bases). Gene TRBJ2-7 matches the end of the DNA better, so the J call may be wrong. Germline V gene lookup returns CDR1 GTSNPN and CDR2 SVGIG (reference sequence). The CDR3 runs to 12 residues. The CDR3 DNA reads TGTGCCTGGAATAGCGCCTCCTACGAGCAGTACTTC. Protein: CAWNSASYEQYF.

V is TRBV5-1 and J is TRBJ1-3; D may be TRBD1 (5 bases). This CDR3 spans 13 amino acids. Trimming cost V 5 bases and J 8 bases, with 14 bases left between them. CDR1 and CDR2 (germline): SGHRS, YFSETQ. The CDR3 DNA reads as TGCGCCAGCAGTGTTTCAGGGACGGACACCATATATTTT. Translation: CASSVSGTDTIYF.

This clone was observed a single time. The chain joins TRBV6-4 to TRBJ2-1, with TRBD1 matching 9 bases. Germline CDR1 and CDR2: MRHNA and SNTAGT. The CDR3 contains 19 residues. With 4 bases clipped from V and 0 bases from J, the junction kept 13 bases outside the gene matches. CDR3 DNA: TGTGCCAGCAGTGCACTACAGGGGGCTACTTCTAGCTCCTACAATGAGCAGTTCTTC. Translation gives CASSALQGATSSSYNEQFF.

The chain uses TRBV11-2 and TRBJ2-1; the D is unclear. The CDR3 sequence is 13 residues long. V dropped 0 bases and J dropped 10 bases, with 10 bases sitting between them. The germline gives CDR1 SGHAT, CDR2 FQNNGV. CDR3 sequence: CASSLDLFREQFF. The DNA of the CDR3 is TGTGCCAGCAGCTTAGACTTATTCAGGGAGCAGTTCTTC. Variable domain in full (rest from reference TRBV11-2 and TRBJ2-1): EAGVAQSPRYKIIEKRQSVAFWCNPISGHATLYWYQQILGQGPKLLIQFQNNGVVDDSQLPKDRFSAERLKGVDSTLKIQPAKLEDSAVYLCASSLDLFREQFFGPGTRLTVL.

As to this clone: The junction differs from germline at one of its ends, possibly a read error. V and J are TRBV7-7 and TRBJ2-1, with 7 positions matching TRBD2. The CDR3 consists of 16 residues. Germline lookup yields CDR1 SSHAT and CDR2 FNYEAQ (reference sequence). The CDR3 DNA reads TGTGCTAGCAGCTTAACGGGGACTACATCCTACAATGAGCAGTTCTTC. As protein: CASSLTGTTSYNEQFF.

The rearrangement uses TRBV6-5 and TRBJ2-3, with D possibly matching TRBD2 (6 bases). Trimming shortened V by 2 bases and J by 2 bases, and 11 bases separated the two germline ends. Germline loops: CDR1 MNHEY, CDR2 SVGAGI. The CDR3 runs 15 residues. CDR3 sequence reads: CASSYPGLPTDTQYF. The CDR3 DNA is TGTGCCAGCAGTTACCCGGGACTTCCCACAGATACGCAGTATTTT.

The V gene is TRBV28, the J gene TRBJ2-2; TRBD1 or TRBD2 may be the D gene (5 bases each). CDR1 and CDR2 from the germline V gene are MDHEN and SYDVKM. The CDR3 loop spans 16 amino acids. V was trimmed by 5 bases and J by 2 bases, leaving 15 bases between them. The CDR3 spells CASSQRGRQNTGELFF. As DNA, the CDR3 is TGTGCCAGCAGTCAGAGGGGAAGGCAAAACACCGGGGAGCTGTTTTTT. Full variable domain (outside the CDR3, taken from reference TRBV28 and TRBJ2-2): DVKVTQSSRYLVKRTGEKVFLECVQDMDHENMFWYRQDPGLGLRLIYFSYDVKMKEKGDIPEGYSVSREKKERFSLILESASTNQTSMYLCASSQRGRQNTGELFFGEGSRLTVL.

V is TRBV19 and J is TRBJ2-1, with TRBD1 as a possible D gene (6 bases). This CDR3 has 15 residues. Germline V gene data show CDR1 as LNHDA and CDR2 as SQIVND (reference sequence). With 4 bases removed from V and 4 bases from J, the gap between germline ends came to 14 bases. Here the CDR3 reads CASSKAGARYNEQFF. CDR3 DNA: TGTGCCAGTAGTAAGGCAGGGGCGAGGTACAATGAGCAGTTCTTC.

V is TRBV28 and J is TRBJ2-1, with 8 bases that match TRBD1. The CDR3 has 16 residues. V lost 6 bases to trimming and J lost 0 bases; unmatched junction nucleotides: 7. Germline CDR1 and CDR2: MDHEN and SYDVKM. CDR3 nucleotide sequence: TGTGCCAGCAGGACAGGGGCCGCCTACTCCTACAATGAGCAGTTCTTC. Its protein product is CASRTGAAYSYNEQFF.

This chain connects TRBV7-9 to TRBJ2-2, with 10 bases aligning to TRBD2. V dropped 1 base and J dropped 2; count of bases not matched to a gene: 7. The germline V gene has CDR1 SEHNR and CDR2 FQNEAQ (reference sequence). The CDR3 consists of 18 residues. Here the CDR3 DNA reads TGTGCCAGCAGCTTAGGTCAAGCGGGAGGGCCCAACACCGGGGAGCTGTTTTTT. Its translation: CASSLGQAGGPNTGELFF. The variable domain in full, completed from reference TRBV7-9 and TRBJ2-2, reads DTGVSQNPRHKITKRGQNVTFRCDPISEHNRLYWYRQTLGQGPEFLTYFQNEAQLEKSRLLSDRFSAERPKGSFSTLEIQRTEQGDSAMYLCASSLGQAGGPNTGELFFGEGSRLTVL.

The chain combines TRBV5-6 with TRBJ2-5; 7 bases are shared with TRBD2. Looked up from germline, CDR1 is SGHDT and CDR2 is YYEEEE. The CDR3 has 16 amino acids. Trimming removed 4 bases from V and 1 base from J; junction bases left unmatched: 10. The CDR3 DNA reads TGTGCCAGCAGCCCACTGGGCCTAGCGGCCCAAGAGACCCAGTACTTC. This codes for CASSPLGLAAQETQYF.

The chain uses TRBV7-9 and TRBJ2-5; D call uncertain. Per the germline V gene, CDR1 is SEHNR and CDR2 is FQNEAQ (reference sequence). The CDR3 is made up of 16 amino acids. With 5 bases removed from V and 5 bases from J, the gap between germline ends came to 21 bases. Here the CDR3 reads CASSLRGEGSMETQYF. CDR3 DNA sequence: TGTGCCAGCAGCCTCCGTGGGGAAGGATCGATGGAGACCCAGTACTTC.

The rearrangement uses TRBV7-6 and TRBJ1-3; D gene uncertain. The germline V gene encodes CDR1 SGHVS and CDR2 FNYEAQ. The CDR3 covers 12 residues. Deletions cut 5 bases from V and 7 bases from J, with 9 bases between. CDR3 in DNA: TGTGCCAGCAGCCTAAACGGGAACACCATATATTTT. Translating gives CASSLNGNTIYF.